These T cell receptor beta chains were read from a single sample in a study of cytomegalovirus exposure and HLA in healthy donors. Assay used: immunoSEQ multiplex PCR; TCRdb lists only in-frame clones, some missing. The profile shows about 38,000 clones, roughly 67% of them singletons. The sample was PBMCs. Receptors originate from a middle-aged man in good health and CMV-seropositive. The CDR3 runs from the conserved cysteine through the conserved F or W. D genes are given only for firm matches. Not all rows give a size; the values are once, few, many and, for expanded clones, a class.

v_gene	j_gene	d_gene	abundance	CDR3nt	CDR3aa
TRBV11-3	TRBJ2-3	NA	medium-sized	TGTGCCAGCAGCCAGACTCCGACTCGCACAGATACGCAGTATTTT	CASSQTPTRTDTQYF
TRBV7-3	TRBJ2-3	TRBD2	NA	TGTGCCAGCAGCTTAGATGGCCGGGGGGGGGCAGATACGCAGTATTTT	CASSLDGRGGADTQYF
TRBV6-1	TRBJ1-5	NA	NA	TGTGCCAGCAGTGAAGGCAGTTTTAATCAGCCCCAGCATTTT	CASSEGSFNQPQHF
TRBV7-7	TRBJ2-2	TRBD2	NA	TGTGCCAGCAGCGCGCAGACTAGCGGCGGCGGGGAGCTGTTTTTT	CASSAQTSGGGELFF
TRBV5-1	TRBJ2-2	NA	NA	TGCGCCAGCAGCTACGGACAGACGAACACCGGGGAGCTGTTTTTT	CASSYGQTNTGELFF
TRBV4-3	TRBJ1-6	NA	NA	TGCGCCAGCAGCCCGACCGGGACTCAGAATTCACCCCTCCACTTT	CASSPTGTQNSPLHF
TRBV2	TRBJ1-1	NA	once	TGTGCCAGCAGGAGTGTAATCGCTTTCTTT	CASRSVIAFF
TRBV2	TRBJ2-5	NA	NA	TGTGCCAGTTTAAGGGACACCCAAGAGACCCAGTACTTC	CASLRDTQETQYF
TRBV20-1	TRBJ1-1	NA	NA	TGCAGTGCTAGACGGAACACTGAAGCTTTCTTT	CSARRNTEAFF
TRBV27	TRBJ2-7	NA	NA	TGTGCCAGCCTCCCCTTCGACGAGCAGTACTTC	CASLPFDEQYF
TRBV11-3	TRBJ2-1	NA	NA	TGTGCCAGCAGCTTAGCGCTCCAGAATGAGCAGTTCTTC	CASSLALQNEQFF
TRBV11-2	TRBJ2-7	TRBD1	NA	TGTGCCAGCAGCTTATGGGGACAGGGTTCCCACGAGCAGTACTTC	CASSLWGQGSHEQYF
TRBV9	TRBJ1-6	TRBD1	NA	TGTGCCAGCAGCGTAGGGACAGGGGGCAGTTCACCCCTCCACTTT	CASSVGTGGSSPLHF
TRBV6-6	TRBJ1-1	TRBD1	once	TGTGCCAGCAGTCAGGGGGCACGGACTGAAGCTTTCTTT	CASSQGARTEAFF
TRBV18	TRBJ1-1	NA	once	TGTGCCAGCTCACCAGACCAGGGGACCACTGAAGCTTTCTTT	CASSPDQGTTEAFF
TRBV6-6	TRBJ1-5	NA	few	TGTGCCAGCAGTTACTCGATGCTGGACAGCGGAGCCCAGCATTTT	CASSYSMLDSGAQHF
TRBV9	TRBJ2-2	NA	NA	TGTGCCAGCAGCGTAGTTCTCACCGGGGAGCTGTTTTTT	CASSVVLTGELFF
TRBV30	TRBJ1-6	NA	NA	TGTGCCTGGGGCCGGCAGGGGAGTTCACCCCTCCACTTT	CAWGRQGSSPLHF
TRBV7-3	TRBJ1-2	NA	NA	TGTGCCAGCAGCTTAGGGCAGGGCTATGGCTACACCTTC	CASSLGQGYGYTF
TRBV7-2	TRBJ2-5	NA	NA	TGTGCCAGCAGCACCCCAACAGGAACTGAGACCCAGTACTTC	CASSTPTGTETQYF
TRBV5-8	TRBJ2-3	NA	NA	TGTGCCAGCAGTCTGGCGACTAGTAGCACAGATACGCAGTATTTT	CASSLATSSTDTQYF
TRBV7-2	TRBJ2-5	TRBD1	NA	TGTGCCAGCAGCTACGGGGACAGAGAATGGGAGACCCAGTACTTC	CASSYGDREWETQYF
TRBV10-3	TRBJ1-1	NA	NA	TGTGCCATCAAGCCGAGGGGGGGAGGGAACACTGAAGCTTTCTTT	CAIKPRGGGNTEAFF
TRBV28	TRBJ1-1	NA	few	TGTGCCAGCAGTTTAGAGGCCAGGGGAAACCCTGAAGCTTTCTTT	CASSLEARGNPEAFF
TRBV7-6	TRBJ1-4	NA	NA	TGTGCCAGCAGCTTAGAGGGGTTCGGGGAAAAACTGTTTTTT	CASSLEGFGEKLFF
TRBV7-3	TRBJ1-6	NA	NA	TGTGCCAGCAGCTTAAGACAGTATTCACCCCTCCACTTT	CASSLRQYSPLHF
TRBV5-4	TRBJ2-7	NA	NA	TGTGCCAGCCAGGACAGCTACGAGCAGTACTTC	CASQDSYEQYF
TRBV6-1	TRBJ2-7	TRBD2	few	TGTGCCAGCAGTGAACTAGCGGGGGGCTCCTACGAGCAGTACTTC	CASSELAGGSYEQYF
TRBV7-3	TRBJ2-5	NA	NA	TGTGCCAGCAGCCCCGACAGGAACCAAGAGACCCAGTACTTC	CASSPDRNQETQYF
TRBV4-1	TRBJ1-5	NA	few	TGCGCCAGCAGCCAAGTGCAGGGAATGCGGCCCCAGCATTTT	CASSQVQGMRPQHF
TRBV2	TRBJ2-2	TRBD2	once	TGTGCCACTAAAGAAGGAAGCGGGGGGGTAACCGGGGAGCTGTTTTTT	CATKEGSGGVTGELFF
TRBV7-9	TRBJ1-4	NA	NA	TGTGCCAGCAGCTCCGGGGGATGGGAAAAACTGTTTTTT	CASSSGGWEKLFF
TRBV6-5	TRBJ1-5	NA	NA	TGTGCCAGCAGCCGGACAGACCGGGGACAGCCCCAGCATTTT	CASSRTDRGQPQHF
TRBV10-3	TRBJ2-7	TRBD1	NA	TGTGCCATCAGTGACAGACAGGGGGCGCCTTACGAGCAGTACTTC	CAISDRQGAPYEQYF
TRBV25-1	TRBJ1-1	NA	once	TGTGCCAGCAGTGCCGGGGGGTCAGATTTAGAAGCTTTCTTT	CASSAGGSDLEAFF
TRBV4-3	TRBJ1-1	NA	NA	TGCGCCAGCAGCCAAGGGGGAGGGATGAACACTGAAGCTTTCTTT	CASSQGGGMNTEAFF
TRBV27	TRBJ1-1	TRBD1	NA	TGTGCCAGCAGTTTCAGACAGGGAGGCACTGAAGCTTTCTTT	CASSFRQGGTEAFF
TRBV10-3	TRBJ2-7	TRBD1	NA	TGTGCCATCAGAGCCACCGGGACAGGGTCCTACGAGCAGTACTTC	CAIRATGTGSYEQYF
TRBV10-3	TRBJ2-7	TRBD1	NA	TGTGCCATCAGAGCCTCGGGACAGGGGGCGTCCTACGAGCAGTACTTC	CAIRASGQGASYEQYF